This note documents a single T cell receptor beta chain sequence. These data originate in a study of technical replicates of blood from several donors. Assay used: immunoSEQ multiplex PCR; TCRdb lists only in-frame clones, some missing. The profile covers 76,000 or so clones, with about 91% appearing a single time and 0.25% taken by the ten largest. The J segment lost 0 bases and the V segment lost 6 bases, leaving 0 bases of the junction unmatched. Germline CDR1 reads MDHEN; CDR2 reads SYDVKM. The CDR3 is 14 residues long. The clonotype was recovered from a human donor in good health. The chain carries TRBV28 and TRBJ2-7, with TRBD1 matching over 12 bases. The sequencing input was T cells isolated from PBMCs. The CDR3 DNA reads TGTGCCAGCAGGGGACAGGGGGCCTCCTACGAGCAGTACTTC. It codes for CASRGQGASYEQYF.